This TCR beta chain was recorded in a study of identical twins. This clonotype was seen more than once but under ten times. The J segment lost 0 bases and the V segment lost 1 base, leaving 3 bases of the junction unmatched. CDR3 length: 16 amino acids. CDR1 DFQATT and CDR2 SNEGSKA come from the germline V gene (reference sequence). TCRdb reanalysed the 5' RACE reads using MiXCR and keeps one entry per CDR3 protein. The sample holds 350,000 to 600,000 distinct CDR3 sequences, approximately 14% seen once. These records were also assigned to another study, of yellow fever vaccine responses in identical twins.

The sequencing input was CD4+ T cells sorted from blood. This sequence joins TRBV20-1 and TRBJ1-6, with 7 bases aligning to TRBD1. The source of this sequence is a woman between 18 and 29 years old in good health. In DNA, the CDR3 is TGCAGTGCTAGAGTGGGACAGAGCTCCTATAATTCACCCCTCCACTTT. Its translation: CSARVGQSSYNSPLHF.